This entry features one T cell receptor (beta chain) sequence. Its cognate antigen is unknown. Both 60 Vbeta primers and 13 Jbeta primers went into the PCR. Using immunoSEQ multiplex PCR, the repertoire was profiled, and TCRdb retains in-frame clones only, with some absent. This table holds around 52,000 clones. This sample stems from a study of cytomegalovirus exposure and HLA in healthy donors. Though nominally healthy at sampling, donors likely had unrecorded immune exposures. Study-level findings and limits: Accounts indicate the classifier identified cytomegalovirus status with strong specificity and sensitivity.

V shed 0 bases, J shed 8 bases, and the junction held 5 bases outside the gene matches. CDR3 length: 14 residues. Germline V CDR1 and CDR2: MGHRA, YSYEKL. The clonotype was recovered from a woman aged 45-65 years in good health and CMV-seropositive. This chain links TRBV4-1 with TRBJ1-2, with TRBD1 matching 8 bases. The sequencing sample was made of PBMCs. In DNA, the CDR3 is TGCGCCAGCAGCCAAGATGGGAACAGGGGGGGCTACACCTTC. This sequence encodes CASSQDGNRGGYTF.